The 17 T cell receptor beta chains listed next were all sequenced from one sample in a study of human T cells and chemical hapten exposure. Via MiXCR, TCRdb re-called the RACE reads, giving one row per CDR3 protein. Of roughly 200,000 distinct CDR3 sequences listed, more than 20% are singletons. Time point noted: patch test 3, about 24 weeks after DPC sensitization. Treatment denoted: therapeutic diphenylcyclopropenone sensitization with weekly scalp DPC. The sample here was whole blood, taken in connection with sensitization to the hapten diphenylcyclopropenone (DPC). The receptors come from a woman in her thirties or forties with alopecia areata. Some clones in this sample may be carry-over from other donors' samples.

CDR3 nucleotide sequence: TGTGCCAGCAGGTCCGCTAGTATGTCCTACAATGAGCAGTTCTTC. It translates to CASRSASMSYNEQFF. The V gene is TRBV2, the J gene TRBJ2-1; no clear D. V lost 6 bases to trimming and J lost 1 base, with 13 bases between them. Germline V gives CDR1 SNHLY, CDR2 FYNNEI. The CDR3 totals 15 residues. The full variable domain, with the rest looked up from reference TRBV2 and TRBJ2-1, is EPEVTQTPSHQVTQMGQEVILRCVPISNHLYFYWYRQILGQKVEFLVSFYNNEISEKSEIFDDQFSVERPDGSNFTLKIRSTKLEDSAMYFCASRSASMSYNEQFFGPGTRLTVL.

This clonotype showed up just a few times. CDR3 region: CAIRTSGEETQYF. The CDR3 nucleotides are TGTGCCATCAGGACGTCGGGGGAAGAGACCCAGTACTTC. The chain carries TRBV10-3 and TRBJ2-5; TRBD2 might be the D (6 bases). V was clipped by 6 bases and J by 3 bases, with 11 bases between them. The CDR3 contains 13 residues. Germline V gives CDR1 ENHRY, CDR2 SYGVKD.

This chain uses TRBV7-9 with TRBJ1-1, with unresolved D. CDR1 and CDR2 (germline): SEHNR, FQNEAQ (reference sequence). The germline V and J ends were trimmed by 8 bases and 1 base, with 11 bases remaining between them. This CDR3 has 13 residues. The chain's CDR3 is CASARQQNTEAFF. In DNA form, the CDR3 reads TGTGCCAGCGCGAGGCAGCAGAACACTGAAGCTTTCTTT. Together with reference TRBV7-9 and TRBJ1-1, the CDR3 gives the full variable domain: DTGVSQNPRHKITKRGQNVTFRCDPISEHNRLYWYRQTLGQGPEFLTYFQNEAQLEKSRLLSDRFSAERPKGSFSTLEIQRTEQGDSAMYLCASARQQNTEAFFGQGTRLTVV.

The sample holds many counts of this clonotype. This chain joins TRBV29-1 and TRBJ2-5; 7 bases align to TRBD1. The V gene end was trimmed by 6 bases and the J gene end by 5 bases; junction bases not matched to a gene: 6. This CDR3 is 12 amino acids long. Germline CDR1 reads SQVTM; CDR2 reads ANQGSEA. The CDR3 loop reads CSVGTDGETQYF. CDR3 in DNA: TGCAGCGTGGGGACAGACGGGGAGACCCAGTACTTC.

This chain uses TRBV20-1 with TRBJ2-2; the match to TRBD1 covers 9 bases. Germline V gene data show CDR1 as DFQATT and CDR2 as SNEGSKA (reference sequence). The CDR3 extends over 17 amino acids. Losses at the gene ends were 3 bases for V and 4 bases for J; bases not matched to a gene: 12. CDR3 in amino acids: CSASVLRGQGGTGELFF. The CDR3 bases are TGCAGTGCTAGTGTCCTCAGGGGACAGGGAGGCACCGGGGAGCTGTTTTTT.

A few counts support this clonotype. The J gene is TRBJ2-5, the V gene TRBV7-2, with D possibly being TRBD2 (6 bases). Germline V lookup: CDR1 SGHTA, CDR2 FQGNSA. The CDR3 runs 14 residues. Trimming removed 4 bases at V and 4 bases at J, with 13 bases between. The CDR3 loop is CASSSTTSGETQYF. CDR3 nucleotides: TGTGCCAGCAGCTCCACGACTAGTGGAGAGACCCAGTACTTC.

This clonotype was found many times. The genes are TRBV20-1 and TRBJ2-7; no reliable D call. This CDR3 has 11 amino acids. Trimming took off 4 bases at V and 4 bases at J, with 8 bases between the two ends. Germline V gives CDR1 DFQATT, CDR2 SNEGSKA (reference sequence). For the CDR3, the DNA is TGCAGTGCTACTCGTGCTTACGAGCAGTACTTC. As protein: CSATRAYEQYF.

The V call is TRBV27, the J call TRBJ1-2; the D gene is possibly TRBD1 (6 bases). Trimming cost V 5 bases and J 7 bases, with 17 bases left between them. The germline V gene encodes CDR1 MNHEY and CDR2 SMNVEV (reference sequence). The CDR3 contains 14 residues. Here the CDR3 reads CASSEQGTLRGYTF. The CDR3 coding sequence is TGTGCCAGCAGTGAACAGGGAACTCTACGTGGCTACACCTTC.

This clonotype was seen more than once but under ten times. The CDR3 DNA follows: TGCAGCGTTGAAGGGCCGACTGGCGAGACCCAGTACTTC. Its translation is CSVEGPTGETQYF. The V gene is TRBV29-1, the J gene TRBJ2-5; D gene uncertain. The CDR3 has 13 residues. CDR1 and CDR2 (germline): SQVTM, ANQGSEA. The germline V and J ends were trimmed by 1 base and 5 bases, with 11 bases remaining between them.

The rearrangement uses TRBV28 and TRBJ1-4; 10 positions match TRBD1. The junction had 6 bases not matched to a gene; V was cut back by 3 bases and J by 8 bases. This CDR3 contains 15 residues. Germline CDR1 is MDHEN and CDR2 is SYDVKM. The CDR3 spells CASSFFGTGDEKLFF. For the CDR3, the DNA is TGTGCCAGCAGTTTCTTCGGGACAGGGGACGAAAAACTGTTTTTT.

There are a few counts of this clonotype. V gene TRBV6-5 combines with J gene TRBJ2-5; either TRBD1 or TRBD2 may fit D (7 bases each). The CDR3 consists of 13 residues. From germline, CDR1 is MNHEY and CDR2 SVGAGI. V was cut by 4 bases and J by 7 bases, with 13 bases left in between. The CDR3 spells CASSSQGGGTQYF. The DNA of the CDR3 is TGTGCCAGCAGTTCTCAGGGGGGGGGGACCCAGTACTTC.

This clonotype was counted only a few times. The junction and the germline gene differ at one end; a read error may be behind it. This chain connects TRBV28 to TRBJ2-7; D might be TRBD2 (5 bases). The CDR3 runs to 15 residues. CDR1 MDHEN and CDR2 SYDVKM come from the germline V gene. This CDR3 is CASTLAKRTSYEQYF. The CDR3, as DNA: TGTGCCAGCACTTTAGCGAAACGAACCTCCTACGAGCAGTACTTC.

The rearrangement links TRBV27 to TRBJ2-7, with no clear D. CDR1 is MNHEY, CDR2 SMNVEV, per germline (reference sequence). There are 13 residues in the CDR3. Trimming removed 3 bases at V and 1 base at J, with 7 bases between. This CDR3 reads CASSFRESYEQYF. The CDR3 DNA reads as TGTGCCAGCAGTTTTAGAGAGTCCTACGAGCAGTACTTC.

J is TRBJ2-5 and V is TRBV7-2, with D tentatively TRBD2 (5 bases). The CDR3 is made up of 17 amino acids. Germline CDR1 reads SGHTA; CDR2 reads FQGNSA. The germline V and J ends were trimmed by 1 base and 5 bases, with 20 bases remaining between them. This CDR3 reads CASSLVREALGAETQYF. The CDR3 DNA reads TGTGCCAGCAGCTTAGTCCGCGAGGCACTGGGAGCGGAGACCCAGTACTTC. Full variable domain (missing parts from reference TRBV7-2 and TRBJ2-5): GAGVSQSPSNKVTEKGKDVELRCDPISGHTALYWYRQSLGQGLEFLIYFQGNSAPDKSGLPSDRFSAERTGGSVSTLTIQRTQQEDSAVYLCASSLVREALGAETQYFGPGTRLLVL.

This clonotype was seen more than once but under ten times. The V gene is TRBV12-3 or TRBV12-4, the J gene TRBJ2-1, with D possibly being TRBD1 (6 bases). Trimming removed 3 bases at V and 7 bases at J, with 16 bases between. The CDR3 totals 15 residues. CDR3: CASSFKGQGWNEQFF. CDR3 in DNA: TGTGCCAGCAGTTTTAAAGGGCAGGGGTGGAATGAGCAGTTCTTC.

The V gene is TRBV20-1, the J gene TRBJ2-1; 12 nucleotides line up with TRBD1. The CDR3 has 14 amino acids. Per germline, CDR1 DFQATT and CDR2 SNEGSKA (reference sequence). J was trimmed by 7 bases and V by 5 bases; bases with no gene match: 6. CDR3 amino acids: CSALPGQGANEQFF. CDR3 bases: TGCAGTGCTTTGCCGGGACAGGGGGCGAATGAGCAGTTCTTC.

This chain joins TRBV2 and TRBJ2-7; 7 bases are a match to TRBD2. Germline assignment: CDR1 SNHLY and CDR2 FYNNEI. The ends lost 8 bases at V and 0 bases at J; junction bases unmatched: 4. This CDR3 is 13 amino acids long. Here the CDR3 DNA reads TGTGCCAGCTCTTGGACTAGCTCCTACGAGCAGTACTTC. It translates to CASSWTSSYEQYF.